This T cell receptor beta chain was profiled in a study of identical twins. General observations from the study: Insertions ran lower in abundant cord blood beta clonotypes, though not in memory repertoires.

TCRdb re-analysed the 5' RACE reads in MiXCR, keeping a single row per CDR3 protein. The repertoire holds roughly 750,000 distinct CDR3 sequences, around 20% seen once, with over 4% in the top ten. In the case of this clonotype: The antigen is undetermined.

Germline V gene data show CDR1 as SGHRS and CDR2 as YFSETQ. CDR3 size: 16 residues. With 2 bases clipped from V and 4 bases from J, the junction kept 10 bases outside the gene matches. This sample also appeared in a second study, on T cells expressing NK-cell markers. From that study: There were seven HCMV-seropositive donors and one seronegative donor among the eight sequenced. The share of CD8+ T cells held by dominant NKG2C+ clonotypes was about 1.0-7.5% in 5 or 6 donors.

Sample: PBMCs. This sequence was found in a woman in her late teens or twenties in good health. The chain is built from TRBV5-1 and TRBJ2-3, with 7 positions matching TRBD1. CDR3 loop: CASSFGQAYEADTQYF. The CDR3 region has the DNA TGCGCCAGCAGCTTTGGACAGGCCTATGAGGCAGATACGCAGTATTTT.